The 25 T cell receptor beta chains presented below share a single source sample, sequenced in a study of T cells in Graves' hyperthyroidism and ophthalmopathy. RNA transcripts provided the source from which TCR beta CDR3 regions were amplified. TCR CDR3 regions were first amplified by RT-PCR with HTBI primers. TCRdb independently ran MiXCR on the multiplex PCR reads; one entry per CDR3 protein. The sample shows about 500,000 distinct CDR3 sequences, about 16% of them seen only once. Sequenced input: blood. The receptor source for this set is a woman in her 30s with Graves' ophthalmopathy.

V and J are TRBV13 and TRBJ2-1; 7 bases are a match to TRBD1. Trimming cost V 6 bases and J 5 bases; bases outside gene matches: 7. The CDR3 length is 14 residues. Germline V gene sequence: CDR1 PRHDT, CDR2 FYEKMQ (reference sequence). CDR3 DNA sequence: TGTGCCAGCAGTGAAAGGGACAGCAACAATGAGCAGTTCTTC. It yields the protein CASSERDSNNEQFF.

This clonotype was seen a handful of times. This sequence joins TRBV20-1 and TRBJ2-7; 7 bases align to TRBD2. From germline, CDR1 is DFQATT and CDR2 SNEGSKA (reference sequence). The CDR3 is 15 residues long. The trim removed 1 base at V and 4 bases at J, leaving 10 bases unmatched. CDR3 region: CSARGVKGGSYEQYF. The CDR3, as DNA: TGCAGTGCTAGAGGGGTGAAAGGCGGGAGTTACGAGCAGTACTTC.

This chain links TRBV19 with TRBJ1-1; 9 nucleotides align to TRBD1. This CDR3 spans 14 amino acids. Germline V lookup: CDR1 LNHDA, CDR2 SQIVND (reference sequence). The V gene end was trimmed by 9 bases and the J gene end by 0 bases; junction bases not matched to a gene: 5. CDR3 residues: CASGQGKMNTEAFF. In nucleotides, the CDR3 is TGTGCCAGCGGACAGGGGAAGATGAACACTGAAGCTTTCTTT. The full variable domain, completed using reference TRBV19 and TRBJ1-1, is DGGITQSPKYLFRKEGQNVTLSCEQNLNHDAMYWYRQDPGQGLRLIYYSQIVNDFQKGDIAEGYSVSREKKESFPLTVTSAQKNPTAFYLCASGQGKMNTEAFFGQGTRLTVV.

This clonotype was detected many times. The gene calls are TRBV6-1 and TRBJ1-1; 9 bases are shared with TRBD1. Germline CDR1 is MNHNS and CDR2 is SASEGT. J lost 0 bases, V lost 6 bases, and 17 bases had no gene match. This CDR3 spans 19 amino acids. CDR3 in amino acids: CASRPTPGQGKEMNTEAFF. The CDR3, as DNA: TGTGCCAGCAGGCCGACTCCGGGACAGGGAAAGGAGATGAACACTGAAGCTTTCTTT.

This chain uses TRBV6-5 with TRBJ1-1; 7 nucleotides match TRBD1. J lost 7 bases, V lost 0 bases, and 2 bases had no gene match. The CDR3 length is 13 residues. The germline V gene has CDR1 MNHEY and CDR2 SVGAGI. CDR3 in amino acids: CASSYSGQNEAFF. CDR3 DNA sequence: TGTGCCAGCAGTTACTCGGGACAGAATGAAGCTTTCTTT.

This clonotype came up many times. The V and J genes are TRBV20-1 and TRBJ2-6; a possible D gene is TRBD2 (5 bases). Trimming stripped 5 bases from V and 0 bases from J, with 8 bases between. The length of the CDR3 is 14 residues. Germline V gene sequence: CDR1 DFQATT, CDR2 SNEGSKA (reference sequence). The CDR3 DNA is TGCAGTGCTCGGGATTTCTCTGGGGCCAACGTCCTGACTTTC. It codes for CSARDFSGANVLTF.

This clonotype was found a few times. J is TRBJ2-7 and V is TRBV4-1, with 12 nucleotides matching TRBD2. With 4 bases clipped from V and 5 bases from J, the junction kept 6 bases outside the gene matches. CDR1 and CDR2 from the germline V gene are MGHRA and YSYEKL. The CDR3 runs to 15 residues. This chain's CDR3 is CASSLTSGSPNEQYF. The DNA for the CDR3 is TGCGCCAGCAGCCTGACTAGCGGGAGTCCCAACGAGCAGTACTTC.

This chain uses TRBV6-1 with TRBJ2-1; TRBD2 matches 8 bases. There are 12 residues in the CDR3. The junction had 6 bases not matched to a gene; V was cut back by 8 bases and J by 9 bases. Looked up from germline, CDR1 is MNHNS and CDR2 is SASEGT. CDR3 bases: TGTGCCAGCGCTCAGCGGGAGATTGAGCAGTTCTTC. This sequence encodes CASAQREIEQFF.

This clonotype was counted only a few times. J is TRBJ2-3 and V is TRBV4-2; 9 bases line up with TRBD2. The CDR3 runs 16 residues. J gave up 4 bases and V 6 bases, and 11 bases lay outside the gene matches. Germline V CDR1 and CDR2: LGHNA, YNFKEQ. The CDR3 region is CASRGDLAGKADTQYF. CDR3 sequence (DNA): TGTGCCAGCAGGGGGGATCTAGCGGGAAAGGCAGATACGCAGTATTTT.

This clonotype was recorded at least ten times. The chain combines TRBV2 with TRBJ1-1; perhaps TRBD1 as D (5 bases). V shed 7 bases and J shed 3 bases, with 15 bases lying between them. The CDR3 totals 14 residues. The V gene's germline CDR1 is SNHLY and CDR2 FYNNEI. This CDR3 reads CASNVEGPDTEAFF. CDR3 nucleotide sequence: TGTGCCAGCAACGTGGAGGGGCCGGACACTGAAGCTTTCTTT.

In this sample, this clonotype turned up a few times. V and J are TRBV28 and TRBJ1-2; D perhaps matches TRBD1 (6 bases). The CDR3 runs to 14 residues. Trimming removed 5 bases at V and 7 bases at J, with 17 bases between. CDR1 MDHEN and CDR2 SYDVKM come from the germline V gene. CDR3 sequence: CASSPGGGRGGYTF. DNA for the CDR3: TGTGCCAGCAGTCCGGGGGGGGGGCGAGGTGGCTACACCTTC.

This chain joins TRBV29-1 and TRBJ2-1, with TRBD2 matching over 10 bases. There are 15 residues in the CDR3. The V gene's germline CDR1 is SQVTM and CDR2 ANQGSEA. V shed 0 bases, J shed 7 bases, and the junction held 6 bases outside the gene matches. The CDR3 region is CSVEDSLAGANEQFF. For the CDR3, the DNA is TGCAGCGTTGAAGACTCCCTAGCGGGAGCGAATGAGCAGTTCTTC.

Ten or more counts support this clonotype. This rearrangement joins TRBV13 to TRBJ2-7, with D perhaps TRBD1 or TRBD2 (5 bases each). This CDR3 is 13 amino acids long. The ends were cut back, 5 bases at V and 3 bases at J, with 11 bases in the middle. Germline assignment: CDR1 PRHDT and CDR2 FYEKMQ (reference sequence). The DNA of the CDR3 is TGTGCCAGCAGCGCTGGGACGGACTACGAGCAGTACTTC. Translation: CASSAGTDYEQYF. Variable domain in full (rest from reference TRBV13 and TRBJ2-7): AAGVIQSPRHLIKEKRETATLKCYPIPRHDTVYWYQQGPGQDPQFLISFYEKMQSDKGSIPDRFSAQQFSDYHSELNMSSLELGDSALYFCASSAGTDYEQYFGPGTRLTVT.

Comments on this clonotype: A much larger clone lies one base from this, so it may be a read error. The J gene is TRBJ2-1, the V gene TRBV29-1; TRBD2 matches 11 bases. With V trimmed by 5 bases and J by 0 bases, 6 bases remained unmatched. Germline-derived CDR1 and CDR2 are SQVTM and ANQGSEA. CDR3 length: 16 residues. CDR3 region: CSVRPTSGSSYNEQFF. CDR3 bases: TGCAGCGTTCGACCCACTAGCGGGAGCTCCTACAATGAGCAGTTCTTC.

This clonotype appeared many times. The rearrangement links TRBV5-1 to TRBJ2-3, with 11 nucleotides matching TRBD2. Germline loops: CDR1 SGHRS, CDR2 YFSETQ. V trimming: 6 bases; J trimming: 2 bases; junction bases outside the gene matches: 5. The CDR3 length is 15 residues. The CDR3 bases are TGCGCCAGCACCAAACTAGCGGGAGACACAGATACGCAGTATTTT. It translates to CASTKLAGDTDTQYF.

This clonotype occurred many times. This rearrangement joins TRBV2 to TRBJ2-3; TRBD2 matches at 8 bases. Trimming cost V 8 bases and J 2 bases; bases outside gene matches: 9. This CDR3 spans 15 amino acids. Germline V gene data show CDR1 as SNHLY and CDR2 as FYNNEI. In nucleotides, the CDR3 is TGTGCCAGCGTTCGGGCTAGCGGGCCCACAGATACGCAGTATTTT. Residues: CASVRASGPTDTQYF.

This clonotype has a single count. This chain connects TRBV27 to TRBJ2-5; the D call may be TRBD1 or TRBD2 (5 bases each). V lost 7 bases and J 5 bases, leaving 14 bases between the germline ends. In germline, CDR1 is MNHEY, CDR2 SMNVEV (reference sequence). This CDR3 is built from 13 residues. CDR3 residues: CASTGTGGETQYF. The DNA of the CDR3 is TGTGCCAGCACCGGGACCGGTGGGGAGACCCAGTACTTC.

This clonotype has ten or more counts. V is TRBV4-3 and J is TRBJ2-3, with 8 bases fitting TRBD2. J lost 1 base, V lost 0 bases, and 18 bases had no gene match. CDR1 and CDR2 from the germline V gene are LGHNA and YSLEER. The CDR3 is 21 residues long. CDR3 sequence reads: CASSQDLGTSRPEARTDTQYF. The CDR3 bases are TGCGCCAGCAGCCAAGATTTAGGGACTAGTCGTCCCGAAGCGCGCACAGATACGCAGTATTTT.

V and J are TRBV14 and TRBJ1-4, with D hard to call. From germline, CDR1 is SGHDN and CDR2 FVKESK. The CDR3 is made up of 16 amino acids. Between the trimmed V and J ends, which lost 0 bases and 0 bases, there was a span of 8 bases. The CDR3: CASSQEIWATNEKLFF. In nucleotides, the CDR3 is TGTGCCAGCAGCCAAGAAATCTGGGCAACTAATGAAAAACTGTTTTTT.

This clonotype was seen only a few times. The J gene is TRBJ1-5, the V gene TRBV6-1, with 9 bases matching TRBD1. The CDR3 is 15 amino acids. CDR1 and CDR2 from the germline V gene are MNHNS and SASEGT. V shed 7 bases and J 5 bases; nucleotides not matched to a gene: 9. The CDR3 spells CASKAGTGTYQPQHF. For the CDR3, the DNA is TGTGCCAGCAAAGCCGGGACAGGGACCTATCAGCCCCAGCATTTT.

This clonotype was recorded many times. J is TRBJ2-3 and V is TRBV5-1; a weak D match, TRBD2 (6 bases). Per the germline V gene, CDR1 is SGHRS and CDR2 is YFSETQ. The CDR3 consists of 14 residues. V was clipped by 4 bases and J by 12 bases, with 21 bases between them. CDR3 sequence reads: CASSGGRDSQSQYF. The CDR3 region has the DNA TGCGCCAGCAGCGGAGGCCGGGACTCACAGTCCCAGTATTTT.

This clonotype was seen many times. The chain links TRBV30 to TRBJ2-7; TRBD2 might be the D (5 bases). V lost 7 bases and J lost 3, with 13 bases in between. CDR1 and CDR2 from the germline V gene are GTSNPN and SVGIG (reference sequence). The CDR3 loop spans 12 amino acids. The CDR3 region has the DNA TGTGCCTCCTCGGACGGGAACTACGAGCAGTACTTC. It encodes CASSDGNYEQYF.

This clonotype was recorded at least ten times. The chain has TRBV20-1 and TRBJ2-7, with TRBD2 matching 10 bases. CDR1 is DFQATT and CDR2 is SNEGSKA in the germline V gene (reference sequence). J was trimmed by 4 bases and V by 1 base; bases with no gene match: 16. The CDR3 has 18 residues. The CDR3 coding sequence is TGCAGTGCTAGAGCTCTCTGGACTAGCGGTCCTCCCGGGTACGAGCAGTACTTC. Protein sequence: CSARALWTSGPPGYEQYF.

With regard to this clonotype: The junction and the germline gene differ at one end; a read error may be behind it. This sequence joins TRBV7-2 and TRBJ2-7, with D unresolved. Germline loops: CDR1 SGHTA, CDR2 FQGNSA. The CDR3 runs to 13 residues. CDR3 sequence (DNA): TGTGCCGGCAGCTTAGGTACCCTCTACGAGCAGTACTTC. Protein product: CAGSLGTLYEQYF.

This clonotype was observed many times. The CDR3 DNA follows: TGTGCCAGCAGCCCCACCGGTACGGATCGCACAGATACGCAGTATTTT. It translates to CASSPTGTDRTDTQYF. The chain has TRBV11-2 and TRBJ2-3; no firm D call. The ends were cut back, 5 bases at V and 1 base at J, with 16 bases in the middle. Per the germline V gene, CDR1 is SGHAT and CDR2 is FQNNGV. The CDR3 sequence is 16 residues long. Variable domain in full (rest from reference TRBV11-2 and TRBJ2-3): EAGVAQSPRYKIIEKRQSVAFWCNPISGHATLYWYQQILGQGPKLLIQFQNNGVVDDSQLPKDRFSAERLKGVDSTLKIQPAKLEDSAVYLCASSPTGTDRTDTQYFGPGTRLTVL.